The T cell receptor beta chain under discussion was sequenced for a study of T cells in localized non-small cell lung cancer. Findings and limits, study-wide: Adjacent lung was found to contain a median approximately 60 of the top 100 tumor clones. Peak T cell clonality was found in uninvolved adjacent lung, exceeding tumor. Analysis by sequencing included only one tumor region, so heterogeneity remains possible.

This CDR3 contains 14 residues. Germline CDR1 and CDR2: SGDLS and YYNGEE. V was cut by 0 bases and J by 0 bases, with 4 bases left in between. Libraries were prepared by immunoSEQ multiplex PCR; TCRdb keeps only in-frame clonotypes and omits some of them. The sample consists of about 1,500 clones, approximately 33% of them appearing once. Adjacent lung was taken at least 2 cm from the tumor margin, free of atypia. Regarding this clone: The antigen remains undetermined.

The chain joins TRBV9 to TRBJ1-3; D gene unclear. The source was normal lung tissue next to the tumor, collected before any cancer treatment. The origin of this receptor is a male donor at least 60 years old with stage II squamous cell lung carcinoma. The CDR3 loop reads CASSVGLSGNTIYF. In DNA form, the CDR3 reads TGTGCCAGCAGCGTAGGGCTCTCTGGAAACACCATATATTTT.